This T cell receptor (beta chain) appears in the sequencing data of a study of shared clonotypes between healthy human individuals. Regarding the study as a whole: The sharing of 5% to 6.5% of naive CD4 clonotypes was seen across a handful of donors.

The sample holds one count of this clone. Its target is not known. At the DNA level, this CDR3 is encoded by other sequences in the same sample as well. This table comes from immunoSEQ multiplex PCR, and its TCRdb copy is limited to in-frame clones, with some not included. The sample lists 2,100,000 or so clones; nearly 97% were seen once. Germline-derived CDR1 and CDR2 are MNHNS and SASEGT. The CDR3 covers 13 residues. V lost 6 bases and J lost 1; bases outside the gene matches: 0. The receptor's source is a man aged 18 to 29 in good health. The chain links TRBV6-1 to TRBJ1-1; 9 positions agree with TRBD1. Sequencing used naive CD4+ T cells sorted from blood. Noted subset: CD45RA+ positively selected. The CDR3 DNA reads TGTGCCAGCAGGGACAGGGGGAACACTGAAGCTTTCTTT. This encodes CASRDRGNTEAFF.